The TCR beta chain described here comes from a study of T-cell memory formation after mild COVID-19. Germline CDR1 is WNHNN and CDR2 is SYGVQD (reference sequence). J was trimmed by 4 bases and V by 4 bases; bases with no gene match: 4. This CDR3 region has 14 residues. TCRdb passed the 5' RACE reads through MiXCR, listing each CDR3 protein once. Of 280,000 or so distinct CDR3 sequences listed, approximately 8% are singletons. The sequence came from a man between 18 and 35 years old who had mild COVID-19 (a few samples of this study predate the infection). Cell type and time point are not known. Sequencing was done on a sample of PBMCs or a T cell subset sorted from them (not recorded which). The chain has TRBV10-1 and TRBJ2-3; TRBD2 aligns across 8 bases. CDR3 loop: CASSGTSSSDTQYF. The CDR3 coding sequence is TGCGCCAGCAGTGGGACTAGCAGCTCAGATACGCAGTATTTT.